Listed here are 26 T cell receptor beta chains from one sample, sequenced in a study of shared clonotypes between healthy human individuals. Generated by immunoSEQ multiplex PCR, the TCRdb table keeps only in-frame clones and is missing some. This table holds roughly 380,000 clones, approximately 97% found once. The sequenced sample was memory CD8+ T cells sorted from blood. The subset is: CD45RO+ cells pooled with CCR7-negative TemRA cells. These receptors were collected from a man younger than 40 in good health.

The chain combines TRBV9 with TRBJ1-2; perhaps TRBD1 as D (5 bases). Germline assignment: CDR1 SGDLS and CDR2 YYNGEE. The CDR3 spans 15 residues. V was clipped by 3 bases and J by 4 bases, with 16 bases between them. The DNA of the CDR3 is TGTGCCAGCAGCGCGGGCGGGGCGCGGGGCTATGGCTACACCTTC. Encoded protein: CASSAGGARGYGYTF.

This clone was picked up a small number of times. CDR3 amino acids: CASTRPQGSTEAFF. The CDR3 coding sequence is TGTGCCAGTACCCGCCCCCAGGGTAGCACTGAAGCTTTCTTT. The J gene is TRBJ1-1, the V gene TRBV19, with D possibly matching TRBD1 (5 bases). Trimming shortened V by 7 bases and J by 4 bases, and 16 bases separated the two germline ends. Germline-derived CDR1 and CDR2 are LNHDA and SQIVND (reference sequence). CDR3 size: 14 residues.

The chain links TRBV6-5 to TRBJ2-7, with 7 positions matching TRBD2. V lost 0 bases and J lost 6; bases outside the gene matches: 11. In germline, CDR1 is MNHEY, CDR2 SVGAGI. The CDR3 is made up of 16 amino acids. In DNA form, the CDR3 reads TGTGCCAGCAGTTACTCGTATGTAAGGGAGGGCGCCGAGCAGTACTTC. Translation: CASSYSYVREGAEQYF.

This clone occurred once. The J gene is TRBJ2-7, the V gene TRBV2; D gene ambiguous. The germline gives CDR1 SNHLY, CDR2 FYNNEI. V lost 3 bases, J lost 5 bases, and 11 bases lay in between. The CDR3 spans 13 residues. CDR3 bases: TGTGCCAGCAGTGATGCTGATTGGGACGAGCAGTACTTC. It yields the protein CASSDADWDEQYF.

With regard to this clone: This same CDR3 is encoded by further DNA sequences in the sample. J is TRBJ1-1 and V is TRBV6-6; D is perhaps TRBD1 (6 bases). Germline CDR1 reads MNHNY; CDR2 reads SVGAGI (reference sequence). V dropped 2 bases and J dropped 2 bases, with 6 bases sitting between them. The CDR3 spans 13 residues. CDR3 in amino acids: CASSYGGNTEAFF. The CDR3, as DNA: TGTGCCAGCAGTTACGGGGGCAACACTGAAGCTTTCTTT.

This clone was recorded once. V is TRBV4-2 and J is TRBJ2-1; 16 nucleotides agree with TRBD2. From germline, CDR1 is LGHNA and CDR2 YNFKEQ. The junction had 6 bases not matched to a gene; V was cut back by 3 bases and J by 10 bases. CDR3 length: 16 residues. The chain's CDR3 is CASSQPPGLAGGEQFF. The DNA for the CDR3 is TGTGCCAGCAGCCAGCCCCCGGGACTAGCGGGGGGGGAGCAGTTCTTC.

The V and J genes are TRBV28 and TRBJ1-5, with D perhaps matching TRBD1 (5 bases). The CDR3 covers 13 residues. Trimming pared 10 bases from V and 3 bases from J, leaving 13 bases between. Germline lookup yields CDR1 MDHEN and CDR2 SYDVKM. In DNA, the CDR3 is TGTGCCACCCTGGGGGATATCAATCAGCCCCAGCATTTT. Encoded protein: CATLGDINQPQHF.

V usage is TRBV9 and J usage is TRBJ1-2; possible D gene TRBD1, 5 bases. V was cut by 0 bases and J by 8 bases, with 20 bases left in between. The V gene's germline CDR1 is SGDLS and CDR2 YYNGEE. The CDR3 is made up of 16 amino acids. CDR3 loop: CASSVGGTGNGMGYTF. The CDR3 DNA reads as TGTGCCAGCAGCGTAGGGGGGACTGGAAACGGTATGGGCTACACCTTC.

This rearrangement joins TRBV5-6 to TRBJ2-5; D is unclear. This CDR3 comprises 15 residues. Germline loops: CDR1 SGHDT, CDR2 YYEEEE. V lost 0 bases and J lost 5, with 14 bases in between. The CDR3 here is CASSLAGYPGETQYF. Here the CDR3 DNA reads TGTGCCAGCAGCTTGGCCGGGTATCCAGGCGAGACCCAGTACTTC.

The chain recombines TRBV27 with TRBJ2-1; TRBD2 matches 9 bases. The CDR3 is made up of 13 amino acids. Looked up from germline, CDR1 is MNHEY and CDR2 is SMNVEV (reference sequence). Trimming at V came to 3 bases and at J to 10 bases, leaving 4 bases not matched to a gene. This chain's CDR3 is CASSFRTSGEQFF. The CDR3 region has the DNA TGTGCCAGCAGTTTTCGCACTAGCGGGGAGCAGTTCTTC.

The chain carries TRBV7-8 and TRBJ2-7; no clear D gene. The CDR3 runs 13 residues. The germline CDR1 and CDR2 sequences are SGHVS and FQNEAQ. V lost 0 bases and J 5 bases, leaving 8 bases between the germline ends. The CDR3 coding sequence is TGTGCCAGCAGCTTAGCGGGGTGGGACGAGCAGTACTTC. This gives the protein CASSLAGWDEQYF.

CDR3 loop: CASSFADTQYF. The DNA of the CDR3 is TGTGCCAGCAGCTTCGCAGATACGCAGTATTTT. The chain joins TRBV12-1 to TRBJ2-3; TRBD2 was called by the table and not checked on the DNA. TRBV12-1 is a listed pseudogene. CDR3 size: 11 residues.

The chain recombines TRBV6-5 with TRBJ1-2; TRBD1 agrees at 8 bases. Per germline, CDR1 MNHEY and CDR2 SVGAGI. The ends lost 2 bases at V and 2 bases at J; junction bases unmatched: 4. The CDR3 consists of 15 residues. The DNA for the CDR3 is TGTGCCAGCAGTTACGCCGGGACAGGCAACTATGGCTACACCTTC. This sequence encodes CASSYAGTGNYGYTF.

The rearrangement joins TRBV29-1 to TRBJ1-1, with D unresolved. Germline-derived CDR1 and CDR2 are SQVTM and ANQGSEA. This CDR3 spans 13 amino acids. The V end was cut by 5 bases, the J end by 0 bases, with 10 bases between. The CDR3 sequence is CSVSRAVNTEAFF. In nucleotides, the CDR3 is TGCAGCGTTTCGAGGGCGGTGAACACTGAAGCTTTCTTT.

The rearrangement joins TRBV19 to TRBJ2-7; no clear D gene. CDR3 length: 15 amino acids. Trimming removed 8 bases at V and 3 bases at J, with 20 bases between. Looked up from germline, CDR1 is LNHDA and CDR2 is SQIVND (reference sequence). The CDR3 spells CASARGPPQFYEQYF. The CDR3 coding sequence is TGTGCCAGTGCCCGTGGTCCCCCCCAATTCTACGAGCAGTACTTC.

The chain joins TRBV14 to TRBJ2-3, with D tentatively TRBD2 (6 bases). V was clipped by 1 base and J by 1 base, with 12 bases between them. Per the germline V gene, CDR1 is SGHDN and CDR2 is FVKESK. The CDR3 has 16 residues. The CDR3 DNA follows: TGTGCCAGCAGCCAAGGTCGCTTAGCGGGCACAGATACGCAGTATTTT. It codes for CASSQGRLAGTDTQYF.

V and J are TRBV11-2 and TRBJ2-1, with a possible D match to TRBD1 (5 bases). V was shortened by 2 bases and J by 9 bases, with 17 bases between the two germline ends. Looked up from germline, CDR1 is SGHAT and CDR2 is FQNNGV. CDR3 size: 15 residues. CDR3 in DNA: TGTGCCAGCAGCTTAAGAGTTAGGGGCACTGGTGAGCAGTTCTTC. Translation: CASSLRVRGTGEQFF.

V usage is TRBV7-2 and J usage is TRBJ2-7; 11 bases are a match to TRBD2. The CDR3 spans 17 residues. CDR1 and CDR2 from the germline V gene are SGHTA and FQGNSA. V was clipped by 1 base and J by 3 bases; unmatched bases: 8. Written as DNA, the CDR3 is TGTGCCAGCAGCTTAGAGCCTAGCGGGAGGATCCTCTACGAGCAGTACTTC. Encoded protein: CASSLEPSGRILYEQYF.

J is TRBJ2-1 and V is TRBV11-2, with a possible D match to TRBD2 (5 bases). V was clipped by 5 bases and J by 4 bases, with 15 bases between them. CDR3 length: 15 residues. Germline V gene data show CDR1 as SGHAT and CDR2 as FQNNGV. In nucleotides, the CDR3 is TGTGCCAGCAGCGGTCTCAGCGGTTCTTACAATGAGCAGTTCTTC. This encodes CASSGLSGSYNEQFF.

The rearrangement joins TRBV6-1 to TRBJ2-1; D is perhaps TRBD1 or TRBD2 (5 bases each). V lost 3 bases and J 5 bases, leaving 20 bases between the germline ends. CDR1 and CDR2 (germline): MNHNS, SASEGT. CDR3 length equals 17 residues. CDR3 amino acids: CASSDYRDVLEHNEQFF. The CDR3 DNA follows: TGTGCCAGCAGTGATTATCGGGACGTTCTCGAGCACAATGAGCAGTTCTTC.

The chain links TRBV19 to TRBJ2-2; no definite D call. Per the germline V gene, CDR1 is LNHDA and CDR2 is SQIVND (reference sequence). Trimming shortened V by 7 bases and J by 7 bases, and 13 bases separated the two germline ends. The CDR3 is 13 amino acids. The CDR3 here is CASKSQAIGELFF. In DNA form, the CDR3 reads TGTGCCAGTAAGAGTCAGGCGATCGGGGAGCTGTTTTTT.

CDR3 nucleotides: TGTGCCAGCAGCTTCGGACTAGCGGGAGTCAATGAGCAGTTCTTC. Its translation is CASSFGLAGVNEQFF. The genes are TRBV9 and TRBJ2-1, with 13 positions matching TRBD2. J lost 6 bases, V lost 4 bases, and 4 bases had no gene match. Germline V lookup: CDR1 SGDLS, CDR2 YYNGEE. CDR3 size: 15 residues.

The J gene is TRBJ2-7, the V gene TRBV6-4; no reliable D call. V was clipped by 6 bases and J by 6 bases, with 15 bases between them. The CDR3 totals 13 residues. Germline assignment: CDR1 MRHNA and CDR2 SNTAGT. CDR3 sequence (DNA): TGTGCCAGCAGAGTACTGACCCTCGGCGAGCAGTACTTC. Protein sequence: CASRVLTLGEQYF.

This clone was detected only once. The chain combines TRBV4-1 with TRBJ2-3; perhaps TRBD2 as D (6 bases). Germline loops: CDR1 MGHRA, CDR2 YSYEKL. The CDR3 extends over 15 amino acids. Between the trimmed V and J ends, which lost 3 bases and 4 bases, there was a span of 14 bases. CDR3 DNA sequence: TGCGCCAGCAGCCAGGCGGGACTGGGGCCAGATACGCAGTATTTT. Amino acid sequence: CASSQAGLGPDTQYF.

J is TRBJ1-4 and V is TRBV4-1; a weak D match, TRBD1 (5 bases). This CDR3 has 20 residues. The germline CDR1 and CDR2 sequences are MGHRA and YSYEKL. V was pared by 0 bases and J by 5 bases, with 25 bases between. DNA of the CDR3: TGCGCCAGCAGCCAAGATTTGGTTCGGGGCGCGGCGGTGGGAAATGAAAAACTGTTTTTT. Amino acids: CASSQDLVRGAAVGNEKLFF.

V and J are TRBV2 and TRBJ2-1, with 9 bases aligning to TRBD2. Germline V lookup: CDR1 SNHLY, CDR2 FYNNEI. The CDR3 spans 15 residues. V dropped 9 bases and J dropped 3; count of bases not matched to a gene: 9. In nucleotides, the CDR3 is TGTGCCAGTGTCCCGAGGACTAGCGTCTACAATGAGCAGTTCTTC. Its translation: CASVPRTSVYNEQFF.